Listed here are 30 T cell receptor beta chains from one sample, sequenced in a study of spatial heterogeneity in lung cancer. Using its own MiXCR run on the 5' RACE reads, TCRdb lists one record per CDR3 protein. There are 55,000 to 70,000 distinct CDR3 sequences in the sample; about 6.3% occur only once, and 14% to 15% lies in the top ten. This sample's time point: sample taken at primary tumor resection. Source: PBMCs, taken at surgery. Receptors originate from a female donor with early-stage non-small cell lung cancer.

This clonotype was detected many times. The rearrangement uses TRBV9 and TRBJ1-4, with D maybe TRBD1 (5 bases). In germline, CDR1 is SGDLS, CDR2 YYNGEE. Trimming left V 4 bases short and J 7 bases short, with 17 bases between. This CDR3 spans 15 amino acids. This CDR3 is CASSPLGGEVEKLFF. In DNA form, the CDR3 reads TGTGCCAGCAGCCCCCTAGGAGGGGAGGTTGAAAAACTGTTTTTT. Supplemented by reference TRBV9 and TRBJ1-4, the full variable domain reads DSGVTQTPKHLITATGQRVTLRCSPRSGDLSVYWYQQSLDQGLQFLIQYYNGEERAKGNILERFSAQQFPDLHSELNLSSLELGDSALYFCASSPLGGEVEKLFFGSGTQLSVL.

This clonotype was counted ten times or more. CDR3 residues: CASSLWSNQPQHF. The CDR3 DNA sequence: TGTGCCAGCAGTTTATGGAGCAATCAGCCCCAGCATTTT. V and J are TRBV28 and TRBJ1-5; unclear D gene. V was trimmed by 0 bases and J by 1 base, leaving 1 base between them. The CDR3 is 13 residues long. Germline V gene sequence: CDR1 MDHEN, CDR2 SYDVKM. The entire variable domain, with the rest obtained from reference TRBV28 and TRBJ1-5, is as follows: DVKVTQSSRYLVKRTGEKVFLECVQDMDHENMFWYRQDPGLGLRLIYFSYDVKMKEKGDIPEGYSVSREKKERFSLILESASTNQTSMYLCASSLWSNQPQHFGDGTRLSIL.

This clonotype has ten or more counts. This chain connects TRBV5-1 to TRBJ2-1; weak D call: TRBD2 (6 bases). The CDR3 has 16 amino acids. Trimming pared 3 bases from V and 3 bases from J, leaving 16 bases between. Germline V CDR1 and CDR2: SGHRS, YFSETQ. The CDR3 DNA reads TGCGCCAGCAGCTATGTCCTCGCGGGGAACTACAATGAGCAGTTCTTC. This encodes CASSYVLAGNYNEQFF.

This clonotype has ten or more counts. The chain joins TRBV20-1 to TRBJ2-1; TRBD2 agrees at 10 bases. CDR1 and CDR2 from the germline V gene are DFQATT and SNEGSKA (reference sequence). With V trimmed by 5 bases and J by 0 bases, 13 bases remained unmatched. This CDR3 spans 18 amino acids. The DNA of the CDR3 is TGCAGTGCTGGTGGGCGACTAGCGGGCAGGAGCTCCTACAATGAGCAGTTCTTC. Its protein is CSAGGRLAGRSSYNEQFF.

A few counts support this clonotype. The rearrangement joins TRBV29-1 to TRBJ2-3; TRBD1 matches 8 bases. V shed 5 bases and J 2 bases; nucleotides not matched to a gene: 6. The CDR3 loop spans 14 amino acids. Germline V CDR1 and CDR2: SQVTM, ANQGSEA. The CDR3 nucleotides are TGCAGCGTTTGCCGGGACAGGTTCACAGATACGCAGTATTTT. It specifies CSVCRDRFTDTQYF.

The V call is TRBV5-1, the J call TRBJ2-5, with 8 bases that match TRBD1. This CDR3 is built from 13 residues. J gave up 7 bases and V 2 bases, and 4 bases lay outside the gene matches. Germline values: CDR1 SGHRS, CDR2 YFSETQ. CDR3 sequence (DNA): TGCGCCAGCAGCTTAGAGACAGGGGTGACCCAGTACTTC. This gives the protein CASSLETGVTQYF.

This clonotype was seen repeatedly, ten times or more. The rearrangement uses TRBV20-1 and TRBJ2-3; D may be TRBD2 (7 bases). CDR3 length: 17 amino acids. The V end was cut by 1 base, the J end by 2 bases, with 19 bases between. Germline lookup yields CDR1 DFQATT and CDR2 SNEGSKA (reference sequence). Here the CDR3 reads CSARVEGGTTHTDTQYF. CDR3 nucleotide sequence: TGCAGTGCTAGAGTGGAGGGGGGGACTACACACACAGATACGCAGTATTTT.

This clonotype was recorded at least ten times. The chain uses TRBV5-1 and TRBJ1-1; 7 nucleotides match TRBD1. V dropped 1 base and J dropped 1; count of bases not matched to a gene: 10. CDR3 length: 17 amino acids. The germline CDR1 and CDR2 sequences are SGHRS and YFSETQ. The DNA for the CDR3 is TGCGCCAGCAGCTTGATGTGGACGGACAGGAGGAACACTGAAGCTTTCTTT. Its translation: CASSLMWTDRRNTEAFF.

This clonotype has a count of ten or more. The genes are TRBV15 and TRBJ2-5; 10 nucleotides line up with TRBD2. Germline V gene sequence: CDR1 LNHNV, CDR2 YYDKDF (reference sequence). This CDR3 has 15 amino acids. The V gene end was trimmed by 1 base and the J gene end by 4 bases; junction bases not matched to a gene: 3. CDR3 sequence: CATSRVLAGVETQYF. The CDR3 DNA sequence: TGTGCCACCAGCAGAGTCCTAGCGGGGGTAGAGACCCAGTACTTC.

At least ten counts were recorded for this clonotype. This chain joins TRBV6-5 and TRBJ1-1; 7 bases match TRBD1. Germline CDR1 is MNHEY and CDR2 is SVGAGI. This CDR3 is 18 amino acids long. V shed 0 bases and J 2 bases; nucleotides not matched to a gene: 12. DNA for the CDR3: TGTGCCAGCAGTTACTCCACTAGGACAGGTTCGGGAAACACTGAAGCTTTCTTT. This sequence encodes CASSYSTRTGSGNTEAFF.

About this clonotype: A clone one base away is much larger, so this may be a read error. The genes are TRBV12-3 or TRBV12-4 and TRBJ1-1, with a weak D call TRBD1 (5 bases). The CDR3 has 14 residues. The CDR3 DNA reads TGTGCCAGCAGCCCTTCACCCGGGGCCACTGTAGCTTTCTTT. Its protein is CASSPSPGATVAFF.

This clonotype was counted ten times or more. The chain carries TRBV12-3 or TRBV12-4 and TRBJ2-7; D remains ambiguous. V lost 5 bases and J lost 0, with 14 bases in between. This CDR3 region has 15 residues. The DNA of the CDR3 is TGTGCCAGCAGTCCTCCCCGTAAGAGCTCCTACGAGCAGTACTTC. Its translation is CASSPPRKSSYEQYF.

This clonotype has just a few counts. The rearrangement links TRBV3-1 to TRBJ2-1; a weak D match, TRBD2 (5 bases). The V gene lost 0 bases and the J gene lost 0 bases, with 6 bases spanning the gap. This CDR3 comprises 15 residues. Germline V gene data show CDR1 as LGHDT and CDR2 as YNNKEL (reference sequence). In DNA form, the CDR3 reads TGTGCCAGCAGCCAAGATACTAGCTCCTACAATGAGCAGTTCTTC. Translating gives CASSQDTSSYNEQFF.

This clonotype has ten or more counts. The V gene is TRBV12-3 or TRBV12-4, the J gene TRBJ2-7, with a tentative D call TRBD2 (6 bases). V was pared by 7 bases and J by 5 bases, with 18 bases between. The CDR3 runs to 14 residues. This chain's CDR3 is CASTATRGVHEQYF. The CDR3 region has the DNA TGTGCCAGCACCGCGACTAGAGGGGTTCACGAGCAGTACTTC.

V usage is TRBV7-9 and J usage is TRBJ2-5, with TRBD2 matching 8 bases. The V gene's germline CDR1 is SEHNR and CDR2 FQNEAQ (reference sequence). The CDR3 sequence is 17 residues long. Germline trimming cut 4 bases from V and 5 bases from J; bases unmatched to any gene: 15. The CDR3 region is CASSSQTGGPSSETQYF. CDR3 DNA sequence: TGTGCCAGCAGCTCCCAAACGGGAGGGCCCTCTTCCGAGACCCAGTACTTC.

This clonotype was picked up many times. The junction does not match germline at one end; this may be a read error. V gene TRBV7-2 combines with J gene TRBJ2-1; TRBD2 aligns across 12 bases. The CDR3 extends over 14 amino acids. Germline V gene lookup returns CDR1 SGHTA and CDR2 FQGNSA. The CDR3 DNA follows: TGTGCCAGCAGCCTAGCGGGAGGGTCCAATGAGCAGTTCTTC. Its translation: CASSLAGGSNEQFF.

This clonotype was counted many times. The V and J genes are TRBV11-1 and TRBJ1-1, with TRBD1 identical over 10 bases. The CDR3 has 14 residues. Germline V gene sequence: CDR1 SGHAT, CDR2 FQDESV (reference sequence). The junction had 7 bases not matched to a gene; V was cut back by 5 bases and J by 7 bases. The CDR3 region has the DNA TGTGCCAGCAGCCCCCAGACAGGGGGCGGTGAAGCTTTCTTT. It codes for CASSPQTGGGEAFF.

The V and J genes are TRBV27 and TRBJ1-1; perhaps TRBD1 as D (5 bases). Germline V lookup: CDR1 MNHEY, CDR2 SMNVEV (reference sequence). This CDR3 is built from 18 residues. Between the trimmed V and J ends, which lost 5 bases and 1 base, there was a span of 23 bases. CDR3 amino acids: CASSDAPRGWGSNTEAFF. CDR3 nucleotides: TGTGCCAGCAGTGATGCCCCCCGGGGTTGGGGCTCGAACACTGAAGCTTTCTTT.

This clonotype was observed at least ten times. The chain has TRBV12-3 or TRBV12-4 and TRBJ2-5; a possible D gene is TRBD1 (6 bases). Trimming took 3 bases from V and 1 from J, leaving 9 bases between them. This CDR3 has 14 residues. CDR3 bases: TGTGCCAGCAGTTTCGGACAGCTCCAAGAGACCCAGTACTTC. Translating gives CASSFGQLQETQYF.

This clonotype was observed at least ten times. The chain links TRBV2 to TRBJ2-5; D not resolved. V was shortened by 4 bases and J by 4 bases, with 13 bases between the two germline ends. The germline V gene encodes CDR1 SNHLY and CDR2 FYNNEI. The CDR3 runs 14 residues. The chain's CDR3 is CASSGGTRAETQYF. CDR3 coding DNA: TGTGCCAGCAGTGGGGGAACAAGGGCAGAGACCCAGTACTTC.

The V gene is TRBV20-1, the J gene TRBJ2-4; D gene uncertain. Germline-derived CDR1 and CDR2 are DFQATT and SNEGSKA (reference sequence). The ends were cut back, 5 bases at V and 0 bases at J, with 11 bases in the middle. The length of the CDR3 is 14 residues. The CDR3 is CSARSSGAKNIQYF. The CDR3 DNA sequence: TGCAGTGCTCGCTCCTCGGGAGCCAAAAACATTCAGTACTTC.

The chain is built from TRBV6-1 and TRBJ1-2; 7 bases match TRBD1. The V gene end was trimmed by 6 bases and the J gene end by 7 bases; junction bases not matched to a gene: 11. Germline lookup yields CDR1 MNHNS and CDR2 SASEGT. The CDR3 is made up of 14 amino acids. The CDR3 region is CASSETRQGGGYTF. Here the CDR3 DNA reads TGTGCCAGCAGCGAGACACGACAGGGCGGTGGCTACACCTTC.

This clonotype was seen repeatedly, ten times or more. This chain connects TRBV27 to TRBJ1-5; 8 bases agree with TRBD1. Germline-derived CDR1 and CDR2 are MNHEY and SMNVEV (reference sequence). The CDR3 runs to 17 residues. The V gene end was trimmed by 2 bases and the J gene end by 1 base; junction bases not matched to a gene: 7. CDR3 sequence (DNA): TGTGCCAGCAGTTTAAGCGCAGGGGGCTGGAGCAATCAGCCCCAGCATTTT. Its translation is CASSLSAGGWSNQPQHF.

There are many counts of this clonotype. The chain carries TRBV3-1 and TRBJ2-7, with D hard to call. Trimming cost V 11 bases and J 2 bases, with 16 bases left between them. This CDR3 region has 13 residues. Germline loops: CDR1 LGHDT, CDR2 YNNKEL (reference sequence). The CDR3, as DNA: TGTGCCTCTTCCTGGAGTCCAGCCTACGAGCAGTACTTC. Amino acid sequence: CASSWSPAYEQYF.

The chain recombines TRBV3-1 with TRBJ2-1; no firm D call. CDR1 is LGHDT, CDR2 YNNKEL, per germline (reference sequence). This CDR3 has 13 residues. V was trimmed by 2 bases and J by 9 bases, leaving 11 bases between them. CDR3 loop: CASSQTVDGEQFF. For the CDR3, the DNA is TGTGCCAGCAGCCAAACTGTTGATGGTGAGCAGTTCTTC.

The chain has TRBV7-2 and TRBJ2-4; 8 positions agree with TRBD2. The germline V gene has CDR1 SGHTA and CDR2 FQGNSA. J was trimmed by 8 bases and V by 5 bases; bases with no gene match: 14. This CDR3 has 16 residues. CDR3 coding DNA: TGTGCCAGCAGCCATCCCCCGGGGGGGCTGAGGGACATTCAGTACTTC. Protein product: CASSHPPGGLRDIQYF. Filled out from reference TRBV7-2 and TRBJ2-4, the complete variable domain reads GAGVSQSPSNKVTEKGKDVELRCDPISGHTALYWYRQSLGQGLEFLIYFQGNSAPDKSGLPSDRFSAERTGGSVSTLTIQRTQQEDSAVYLCASSHPPGGLRDIQYFGAGTRLSVL.

This chain joins TRBV30 and TRBJ1-4; 7 bases are a match to TRBD1. The CDR3 is 14 amino acids. V shed 4 bases, J shed 5 bases, and the junction held 7 bases outside the gene matches. The germline gives CDR1 GTSNPN, CDR2 SVGIG (reference sequence). CDR3 protein: CAWKLQGTNEKLFF. CDR3 DNA: TGTGCCTGGAAGCTACAGGGGACGAATGAAAAACTGTTTTTT.

Comments on this clonotype: A read error may be the cause here, since a much bigger clone is one base away. As the CDR3 is not closed by the conserved phenylalanine or tryptophan, this likely results from a read error. The gene calls are TRBV5-1 and TRBJ2-1; D gene uncertain. Germline lookup yields CDR1 SGHRS and CDR2 YFSETQ. Trimming took 2 bases from V and 5 from J, leaving 2 bases between them. The CDR3 length is 11 residues. CDR3 in DNA: TGCGCCAGCAGCTTCGACAATGAGCAGTTCATC. Translating gives CASSFDNEQFI.

V and J are TRBV6-6 and TRBJ1-4, with D perhaps TRBD1 (5 bases). Per germline, CDR1 MNHNY and CDR2 SVGAGI (reference sequence). The ends were cut back, 6 bases at V and 0 bases at J, with 17 bases in the middle. This CDR3 is built from 17 residues. The CDR3 nucleotides are TGTGCCAGCAGAACGGGACCCCCTGCGGCAACTAATGAAAAACTGTTTTTT. Protein: CASRTGPPAATNEKLFF.

The sample holds many counts of this clonotype. V usage is TRBV28 and J usage is TRBJ2-7; 7 nucleotides line up with TRBD1. V dropped 7 bases and J dropped 0; count of bases not matched to a gene: 15. The germline V gene encodes CDR1 MDHEN and CDR2 SYDVKM. The CDR3 loop spans 17 amino acids. The CDR3 reads CASTDSLTGRSSYEQYF. DNA for the CDR3: TGTGCCAGCACCGATTCCCTGACAGGGCGAAGCTCCTACGAGCAGTACTTC.